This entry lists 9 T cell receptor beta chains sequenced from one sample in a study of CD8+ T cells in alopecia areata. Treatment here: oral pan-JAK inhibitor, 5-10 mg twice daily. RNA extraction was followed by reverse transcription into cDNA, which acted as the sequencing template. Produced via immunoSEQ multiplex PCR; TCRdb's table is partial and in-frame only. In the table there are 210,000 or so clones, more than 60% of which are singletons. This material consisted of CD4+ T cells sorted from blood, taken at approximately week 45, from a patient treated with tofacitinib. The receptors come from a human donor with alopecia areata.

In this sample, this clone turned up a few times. The CDR3 DNA sequence: TGTGCCACCCTAGCGGGGAGCACAGATACGCAGTATTTT. This gives the protein CATLAGSTDTQYF. The V gene is TRBV15, the J gene TRBJ2-3; 9 bases agree with TRBD2. V was clipped by 8 bases and J by 0 bases; unmatched bases: 0. Germline lookup yields CDR1 LNHNV and CDR2 YYDKDF (reference sequence). The CDR3 totals 13 residues.

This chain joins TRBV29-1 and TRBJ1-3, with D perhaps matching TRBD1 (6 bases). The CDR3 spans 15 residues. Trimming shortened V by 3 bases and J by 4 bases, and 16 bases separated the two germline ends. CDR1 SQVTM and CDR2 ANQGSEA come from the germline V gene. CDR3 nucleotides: TGCAGCGTTGACACACAACAGGGTTACGGAAACACCATATATTTT. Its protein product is CSVDTQQGYGNTIYF.

The CDR3 spells CAWDDGGNQPQHF. The CDR3 coding sequence is TGTGCCTGGGACGACGGGGGCAATCAGCCCCAGCATTTT. The gene calls are TRBV30 and TRBJ1-5, with D unresolved. Trimming stripped 5 bases from V and 2 bases from J, with 10 bases between. This CDR3 comprises 13 residues. Germline CDR1 GTSNPN, CDR2 SVGIG (reference sequence).

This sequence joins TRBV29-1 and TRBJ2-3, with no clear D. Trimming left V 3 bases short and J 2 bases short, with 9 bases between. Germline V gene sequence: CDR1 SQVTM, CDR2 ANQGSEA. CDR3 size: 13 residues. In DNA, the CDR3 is TGCAGCGTTGAGGGGAAGGTCACAGATACGCAGTATTTT. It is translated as CSVEGKVTDTQYF.

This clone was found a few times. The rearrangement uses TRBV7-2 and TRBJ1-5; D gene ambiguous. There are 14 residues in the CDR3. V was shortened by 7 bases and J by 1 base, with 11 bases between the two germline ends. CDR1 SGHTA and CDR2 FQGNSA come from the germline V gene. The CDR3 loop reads CASTPGLSNQPQHF. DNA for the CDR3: TGTGCCAGCACCCCCGGCTTAAGCAATCAGCCCCAGCATTTT.

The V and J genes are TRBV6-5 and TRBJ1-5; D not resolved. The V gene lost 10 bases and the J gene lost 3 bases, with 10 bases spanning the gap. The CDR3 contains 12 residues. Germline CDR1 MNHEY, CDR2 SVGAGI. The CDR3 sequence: CATGRDNQPQHF. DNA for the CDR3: TGTGCCACAGGACGGGACAATCAGCCCCAGCATTTT.

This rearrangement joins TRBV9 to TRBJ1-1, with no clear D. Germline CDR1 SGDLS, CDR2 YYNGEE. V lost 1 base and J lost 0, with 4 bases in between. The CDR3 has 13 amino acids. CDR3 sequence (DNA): TGTGCCAGCAGCGTAAACATGAACACTGAAGCTTTCTTT. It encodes CASSVNMNTEAFF.

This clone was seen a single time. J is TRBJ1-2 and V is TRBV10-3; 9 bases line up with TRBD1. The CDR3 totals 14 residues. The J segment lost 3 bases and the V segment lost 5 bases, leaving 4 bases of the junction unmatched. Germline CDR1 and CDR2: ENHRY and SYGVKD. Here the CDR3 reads CAISQRQGDYGYTF. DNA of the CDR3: TGTGCCATCAGTCAGAGACAGGGGGACTATGGCTACACCTTC.

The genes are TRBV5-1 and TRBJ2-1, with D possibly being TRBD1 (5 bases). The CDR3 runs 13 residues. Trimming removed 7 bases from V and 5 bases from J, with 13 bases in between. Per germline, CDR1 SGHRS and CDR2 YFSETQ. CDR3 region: CASGRDSNNEQFF. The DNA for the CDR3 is TGCGCCAGCGGTCGAGACAGCAACAATGAGCAGTTCTTC.